The source of this T cell receptor beta chain is a study of blood T cell repertoires in COVID-19. Across the study: COVID-19 samples, acute and convalescent, were from the United States, Italy and Spain. Sources were T cells, B-cell-depleted T cells, or PBMCs; the material itself was cDNA or gDNA.

Germline CDR1 is SEHNR and CDR2 is FQNEAQ (reference sequence). With V trimmed by 5 bases and J by 7 bases, 4 bases remained unmatched. The CDR3 loop spans 13 amino acids. This clone was detected only once. Per the original methods: Estimates of nucleated cell counts were drawn from the amplification of reference gene primers. The data were produced by immunoSEQ multiplex PCR, yet TCRdb's version contains in-frame clones alone and is incomplete. D and trimming were read from the DNA, whereas the V and J calls and clone size are those reported in that table. The profile shows some 190,000 clones, approximately 80% of them singletons.

V and J are TRBV7-9 and TRBJ1-4; TRBD1 matches 7 bases. The TCR was taken from a human donor in a cohort sampled during active COVID-19. The sample comprised peripheral blood. Written as DNA, the CDR3 is TGTGCCAGCAGCCCGACAGGGACTGAAAAACTGTTTTTT. Its protein is CASSPTGTEKLFF.